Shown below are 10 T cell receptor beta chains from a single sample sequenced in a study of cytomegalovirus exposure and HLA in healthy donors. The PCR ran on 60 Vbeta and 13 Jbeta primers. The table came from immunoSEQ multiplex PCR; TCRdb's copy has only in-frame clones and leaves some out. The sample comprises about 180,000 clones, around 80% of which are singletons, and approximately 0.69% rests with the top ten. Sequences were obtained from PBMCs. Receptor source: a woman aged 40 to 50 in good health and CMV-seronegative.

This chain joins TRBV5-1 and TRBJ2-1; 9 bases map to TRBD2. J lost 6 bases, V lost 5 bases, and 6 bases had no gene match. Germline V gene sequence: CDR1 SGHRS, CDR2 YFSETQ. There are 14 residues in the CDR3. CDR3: CASSGGGASNEQFF. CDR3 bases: TGCGCCAGCAGTGGCGGGGGGGCGTCCAATGAGCAGTTCTTC. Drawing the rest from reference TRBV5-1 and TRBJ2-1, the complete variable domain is KAGVTQTPRYLIKTRGQQVTLSCSPISGHRSVSWYQQTPGQGLQFLFEYFSETQRNKGNFPGRFSGRQFSNSRSEMNVSTLELGDSALYLCASSGGGASNEQFFGPGTRLTVL.

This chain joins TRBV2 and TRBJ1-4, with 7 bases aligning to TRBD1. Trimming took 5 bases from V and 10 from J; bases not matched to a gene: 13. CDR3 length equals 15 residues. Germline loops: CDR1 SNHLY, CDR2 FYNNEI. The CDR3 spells CASSLGGRALGKLFF. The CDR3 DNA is TGTGCCAGCAGTTTAGGGGGCAGGGCTCTAGGAAAACTGTTTTTT.

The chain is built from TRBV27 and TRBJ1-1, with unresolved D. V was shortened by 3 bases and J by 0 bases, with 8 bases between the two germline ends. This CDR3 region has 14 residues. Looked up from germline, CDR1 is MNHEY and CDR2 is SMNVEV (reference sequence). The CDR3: CASSLAQMNTEAFF. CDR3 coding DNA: TGTGCCAGCAGTTTGGCACAGATGAACACTGAAGCTTTCTTT.

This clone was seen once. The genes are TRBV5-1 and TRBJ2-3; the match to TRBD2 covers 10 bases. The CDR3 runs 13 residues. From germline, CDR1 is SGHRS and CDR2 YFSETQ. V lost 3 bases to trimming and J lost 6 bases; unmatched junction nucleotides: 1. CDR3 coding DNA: TGCGCCAGCAGCTCGACTAGCGGGGATACGCAGTATTTT. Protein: CASSSTSGDTQYF.

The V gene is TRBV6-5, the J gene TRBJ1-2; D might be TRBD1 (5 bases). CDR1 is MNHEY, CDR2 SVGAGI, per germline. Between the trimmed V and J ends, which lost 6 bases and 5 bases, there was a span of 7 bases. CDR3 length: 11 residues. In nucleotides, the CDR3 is TGTGCCAGCAGAGACAGTTATGGCTACACCTTC. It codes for CASRDSYGYTF.

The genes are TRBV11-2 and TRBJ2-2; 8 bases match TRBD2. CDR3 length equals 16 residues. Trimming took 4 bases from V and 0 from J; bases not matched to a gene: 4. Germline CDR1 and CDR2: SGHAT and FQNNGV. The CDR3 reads CASSSGGGPNTGELFF. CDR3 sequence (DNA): TGTGCCAGCAGCTCCGGGGGGGGACCGAACACCGGGGAGCTGTTTTTT.

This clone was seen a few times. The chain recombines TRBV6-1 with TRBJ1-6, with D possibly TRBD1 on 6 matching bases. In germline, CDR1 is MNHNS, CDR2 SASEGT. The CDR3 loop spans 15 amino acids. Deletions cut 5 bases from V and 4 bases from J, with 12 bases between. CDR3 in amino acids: CASSLTGQYNSPLHF. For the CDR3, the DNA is TGTGCCAGCAGTTTAACGGGACAATATAATTCACCCCTCCACTTT.

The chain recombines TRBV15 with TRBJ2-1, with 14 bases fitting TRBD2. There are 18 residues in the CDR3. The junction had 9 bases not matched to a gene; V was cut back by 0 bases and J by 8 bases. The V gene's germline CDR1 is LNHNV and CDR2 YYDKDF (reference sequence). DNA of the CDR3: TGTGCCACCAGCAGAGATTGGTTGGGGACTAGCGGGAGCGATGAGCAGTTCTTC. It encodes CATSRDWLGTSGSDEQFF.

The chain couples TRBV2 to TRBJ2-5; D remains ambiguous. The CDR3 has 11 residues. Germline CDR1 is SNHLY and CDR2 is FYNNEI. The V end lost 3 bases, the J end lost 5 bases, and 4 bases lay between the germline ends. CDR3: CASSDEETQYF. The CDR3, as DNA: TGTGCCAGCAGTGATGAGGAGACCCAGTACTTC.

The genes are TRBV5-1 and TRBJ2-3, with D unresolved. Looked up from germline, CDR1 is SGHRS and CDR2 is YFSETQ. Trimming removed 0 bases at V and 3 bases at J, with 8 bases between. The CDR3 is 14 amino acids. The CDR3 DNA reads TGCGCCAGCAGCTTGGCCATAGTAACAGATACGCAGTATTTT. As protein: CASSLAIVTDTQYF. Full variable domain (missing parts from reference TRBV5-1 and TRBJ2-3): KAGVTQTPRYLIKTRGQQVTLSCSPISGHRSVSWYQQTPGQGLQFLFEYFSETQRNKGNFPGRFSGRQFSNSRSEMNVSTLELGDSALYLCASSLAIVTDTQYFGPGTRLTVL.